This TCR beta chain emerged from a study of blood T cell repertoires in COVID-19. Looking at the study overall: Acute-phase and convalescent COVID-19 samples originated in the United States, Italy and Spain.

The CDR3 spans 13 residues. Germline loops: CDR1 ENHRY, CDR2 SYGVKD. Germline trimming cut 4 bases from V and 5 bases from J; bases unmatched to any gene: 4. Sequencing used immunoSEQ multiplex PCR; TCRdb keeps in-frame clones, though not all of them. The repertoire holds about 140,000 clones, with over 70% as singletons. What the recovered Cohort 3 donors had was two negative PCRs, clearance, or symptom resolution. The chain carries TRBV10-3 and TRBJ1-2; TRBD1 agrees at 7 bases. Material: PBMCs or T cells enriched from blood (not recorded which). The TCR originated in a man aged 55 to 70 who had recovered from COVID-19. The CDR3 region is CAISGTGEYGYTF. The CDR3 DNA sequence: TGTGCCATCAGTGGAACAGGGGAGTATGGCTACACCTTC.